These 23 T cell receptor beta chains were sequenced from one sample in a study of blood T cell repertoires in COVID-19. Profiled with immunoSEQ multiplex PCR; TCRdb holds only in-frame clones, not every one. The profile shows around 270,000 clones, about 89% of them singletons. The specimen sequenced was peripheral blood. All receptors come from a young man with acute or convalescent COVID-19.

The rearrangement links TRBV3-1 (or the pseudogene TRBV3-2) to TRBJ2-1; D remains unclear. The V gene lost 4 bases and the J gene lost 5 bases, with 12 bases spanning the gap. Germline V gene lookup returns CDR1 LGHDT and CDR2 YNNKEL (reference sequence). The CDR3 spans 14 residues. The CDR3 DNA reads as TGTGCCAGCAGCCCGACTCGAATCGACAATGAGCAGTTCTTC. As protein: CASSPTRIDNEQFF.

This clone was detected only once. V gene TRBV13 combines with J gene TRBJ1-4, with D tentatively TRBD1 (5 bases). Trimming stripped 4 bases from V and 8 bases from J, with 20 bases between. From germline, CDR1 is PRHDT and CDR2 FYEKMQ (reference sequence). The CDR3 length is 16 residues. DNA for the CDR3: TGTGCCAGCAGCTGGGGGGTAGGGTTTCCCGCGGAAAAACTGTTTTTT. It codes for CASSWGVGFPAEKLFF.

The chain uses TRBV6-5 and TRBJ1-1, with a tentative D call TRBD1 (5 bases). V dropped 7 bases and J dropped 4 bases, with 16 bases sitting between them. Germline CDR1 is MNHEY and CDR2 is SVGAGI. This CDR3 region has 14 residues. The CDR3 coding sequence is TGTGCCAGCACAAGTCAGGGTTTCTCCACTGAAGCTTTCTTT. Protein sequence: CASTSQGFSTEAFF.

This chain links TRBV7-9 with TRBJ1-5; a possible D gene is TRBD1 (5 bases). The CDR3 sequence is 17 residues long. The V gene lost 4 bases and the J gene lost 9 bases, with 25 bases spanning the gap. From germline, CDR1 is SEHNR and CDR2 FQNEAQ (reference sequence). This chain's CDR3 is CASSSSRDSIFPSPQHF. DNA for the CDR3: TGTGCCAGCAGCTCAAGCCGGGACTCGATTTTTCCGTCGCCCCAGCATTTT.

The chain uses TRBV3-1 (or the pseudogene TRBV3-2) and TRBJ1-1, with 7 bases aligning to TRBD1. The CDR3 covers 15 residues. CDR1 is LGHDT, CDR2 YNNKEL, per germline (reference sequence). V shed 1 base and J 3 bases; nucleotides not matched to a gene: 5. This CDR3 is CASSQGDGTDTEAFF. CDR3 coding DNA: TGTGCCAGCAGCCAAGGGGACGGGACAGACACTGAAGCTTTCTTT.

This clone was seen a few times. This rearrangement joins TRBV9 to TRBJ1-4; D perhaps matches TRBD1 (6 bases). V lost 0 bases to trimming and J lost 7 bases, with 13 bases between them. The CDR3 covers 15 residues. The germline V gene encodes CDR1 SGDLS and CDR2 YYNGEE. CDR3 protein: CASSVERGAAEKLFF. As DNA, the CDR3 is TGTGCCAGCAGCGTAGAGCGGGGGGCAGCTGAAAAACTGTTTTTT.

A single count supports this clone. The CDR3 protein is CASSQLASDYEQYF. DNA for the CDR3: TGTGCCAGCAGTCAACTAGCGTCGGACTACGAGCAGTACTTC. This chain connects TRBV6-5 to TRBJ2-7; 7 bases align to TRBD2. The CDR3 loop spans 14 amino acids. V trimming: 5 bases; J trimming: 3 bases; junction bases outside the gene matches: 7. CDR1 MNHEY and CDR2 SVGAGI come from the germline V gene.

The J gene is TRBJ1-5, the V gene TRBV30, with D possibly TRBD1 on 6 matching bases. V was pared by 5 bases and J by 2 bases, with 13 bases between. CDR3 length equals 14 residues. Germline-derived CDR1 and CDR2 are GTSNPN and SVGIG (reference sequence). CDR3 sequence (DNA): TGTGCCTGGGCCAGGCCAGGGGGCAATCAGCCCCAGCATTTT. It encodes CAWARPGGNQPQHF.

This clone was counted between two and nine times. CDR3 loop: CATSRDRTDTQYF. CDR3 coding DNA: TGTGCCACCAGCAGAGACAGGACAGATACGCAGTATTTT. V gene TRBV15 combines with J gene TRBJ2-3; D not resolved. The CDR3 is 13 amino acids. Germline CDR1 reads LNHNV; CDR2 reads YYDKDF (reference sequence). V was shortened by 0 bases and J by 3 bases, with 4 bases between the two germline ends. Based on the CDR3 plus reference TRBV15 and TRBJ2-3, the full variable domain is DAMVIQNPRYQVTQFGKPVTLSCSQTLNHNVMYWYQQKSSQAPKLLFHYYDKDFNNEADTPDNFQSRRPNTSFCFLDIRSPGLGDTAMYLCATSRDRTDTQYFGPGTRLTVL.

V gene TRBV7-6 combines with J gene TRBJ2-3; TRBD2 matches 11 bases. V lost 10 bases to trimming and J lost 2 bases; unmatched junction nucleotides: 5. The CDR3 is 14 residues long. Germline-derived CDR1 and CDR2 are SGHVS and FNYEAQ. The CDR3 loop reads CATGGLADTDTQYF. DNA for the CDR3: TGTGCCACCGGGGGACTAGCGGACACAGATACGCAGTATTTT.

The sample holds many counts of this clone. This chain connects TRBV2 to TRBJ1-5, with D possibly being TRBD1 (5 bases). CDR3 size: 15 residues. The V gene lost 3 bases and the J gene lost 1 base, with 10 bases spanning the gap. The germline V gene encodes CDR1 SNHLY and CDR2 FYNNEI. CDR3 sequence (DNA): TGTGCCAGCAGTGACACGGGGGTAAGCAATCAGCCCCAGCATTTT. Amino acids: CASSDTGVSNQPQHF.

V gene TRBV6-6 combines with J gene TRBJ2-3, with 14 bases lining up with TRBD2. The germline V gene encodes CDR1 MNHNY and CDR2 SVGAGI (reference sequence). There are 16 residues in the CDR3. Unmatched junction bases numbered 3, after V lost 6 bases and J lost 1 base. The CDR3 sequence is CASSRGLAGGTDTQYF. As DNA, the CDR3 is TGTGCCAGCAGCAGGGGACTAGCGGGAGGCACAGATACGCAGTATTTT.

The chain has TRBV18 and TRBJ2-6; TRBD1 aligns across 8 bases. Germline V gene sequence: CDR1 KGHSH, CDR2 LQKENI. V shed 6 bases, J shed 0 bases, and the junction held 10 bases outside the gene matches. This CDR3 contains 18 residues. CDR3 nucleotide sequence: TGTGCCAGCTCCCCTCCGGGACAGGAGCTCTCTGGGGCCAACGTCCTGACTTTC. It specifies CASSPPGQELSGANVLTF. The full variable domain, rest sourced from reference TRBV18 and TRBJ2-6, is NAGVMQNPRHLVRRRGQEARLRCSPMKGHSHVYWYRQLPEEGLKFMVYLQKENIIDESGMPKERFSAEFPKEGPSILRIQQVVRGDSAAYFCASSPPGQELSGANVLTFGAGSRLTVL.

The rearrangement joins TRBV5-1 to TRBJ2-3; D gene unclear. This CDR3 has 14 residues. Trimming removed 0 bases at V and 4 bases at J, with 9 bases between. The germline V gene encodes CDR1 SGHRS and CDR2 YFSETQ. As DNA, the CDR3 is TGCGCCAGCAGCTTGGGGGCACCGTCAGATACGCAGTATTTT. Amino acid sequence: CASSLGAPSDTQYF. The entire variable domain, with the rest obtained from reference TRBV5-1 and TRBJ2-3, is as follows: KAGVTQTPRYLIKTRGQQVTLSCSPISGHRSVSWYQQTPGQGLQFLFEYFSETQRNKGNFPGRFSGRQFSNSRSEMNVSTLELGDSALYLCASSLGAPSDTQYFGPGTRLTVL.

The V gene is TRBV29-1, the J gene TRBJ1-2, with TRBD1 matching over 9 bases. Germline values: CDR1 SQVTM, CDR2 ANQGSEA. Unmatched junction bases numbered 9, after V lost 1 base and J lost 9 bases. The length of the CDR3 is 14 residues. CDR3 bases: TGCAGCGTTGAAGGCCTCGGGACAGGGTGGAGCTACACCTTC. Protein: CSVEGLGTGWSYTF.

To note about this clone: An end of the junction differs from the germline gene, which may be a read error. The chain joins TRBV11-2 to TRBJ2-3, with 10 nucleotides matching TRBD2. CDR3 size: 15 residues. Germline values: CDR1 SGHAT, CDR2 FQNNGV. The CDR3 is CASSLGLATTDTRYF. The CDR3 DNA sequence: TGTGCCAGCAGCTTGGGACTAGCGACCACAGATACGCGGTATTTT.

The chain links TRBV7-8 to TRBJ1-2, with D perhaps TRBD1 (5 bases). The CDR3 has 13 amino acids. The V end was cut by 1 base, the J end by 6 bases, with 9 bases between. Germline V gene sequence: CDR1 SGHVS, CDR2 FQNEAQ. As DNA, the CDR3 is TGTGCCAGCAGCTTAGACCCCAGGGATGGCTACACCTTC. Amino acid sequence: CASSLDPRDGYTF.

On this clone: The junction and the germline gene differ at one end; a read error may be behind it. The CDR3 DNA is TGTGCCAGCGGTGAATACGGGACAGGGTCAAGCACCGGGGAGCTGTTTTTT. Encoded protein: CASGEYGTGSSTGELFF. V and J are TRBV6-1 and TRBJ2-2; 9 positions agree with TRBD1. The CDR3 totals 17 residues. The germline CDR1 and CDR2 sequences are MNHNS and SASEGT.

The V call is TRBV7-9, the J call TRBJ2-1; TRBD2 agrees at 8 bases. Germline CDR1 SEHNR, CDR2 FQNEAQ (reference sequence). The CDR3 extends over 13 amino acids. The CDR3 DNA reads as TGTGCAGTCGGGGGGGTCTCATTCCATGAGCAGTTCTTC. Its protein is CAVGGVSFHEQFF. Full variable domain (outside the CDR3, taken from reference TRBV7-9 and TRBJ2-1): DTGVSQNPRHKITKRGQNVTFRCDPISEHNRLYWYRQTLGQGPEFLTYFQNEAQLEKSRLLSDRFSAERPKGSFSTLEIQRTEQGDSAMYLCAVGGVSFHEQFFGPGTRLTVL.

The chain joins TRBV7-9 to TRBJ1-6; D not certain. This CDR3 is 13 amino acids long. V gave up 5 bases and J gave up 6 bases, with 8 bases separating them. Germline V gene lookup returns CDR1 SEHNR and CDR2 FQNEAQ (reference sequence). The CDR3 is CASSPGSNSPLHF. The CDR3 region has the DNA TGTGCCAGCAGCCCCGGGAGTAATTCACCCCTCCACTTT.

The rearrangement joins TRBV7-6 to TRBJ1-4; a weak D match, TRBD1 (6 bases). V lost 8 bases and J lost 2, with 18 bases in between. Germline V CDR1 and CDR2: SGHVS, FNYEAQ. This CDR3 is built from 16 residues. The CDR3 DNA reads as TGTGCCAGCGGATTCCAGGGGAGAAGGACTAATGAAAAACTGTTTTTT. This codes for CASGFQGRRTNEKLFF.

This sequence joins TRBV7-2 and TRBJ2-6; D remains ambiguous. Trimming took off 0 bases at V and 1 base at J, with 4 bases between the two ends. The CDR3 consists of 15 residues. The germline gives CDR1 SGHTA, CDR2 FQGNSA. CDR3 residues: CASSLAQSGANVLTF. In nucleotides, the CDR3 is TGTGCCAGCAGCTTAGCCCAATCTGGGGCCAACGTCCTGACTTTC.

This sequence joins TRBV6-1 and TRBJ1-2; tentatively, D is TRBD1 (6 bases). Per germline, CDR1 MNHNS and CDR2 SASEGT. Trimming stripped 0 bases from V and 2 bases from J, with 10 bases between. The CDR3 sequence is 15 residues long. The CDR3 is CASSEASTGNYGYTF. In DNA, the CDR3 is TGTGCCAGCAGTGAAGCCTCAACAGGGAACTATGGCTACACCTTC.